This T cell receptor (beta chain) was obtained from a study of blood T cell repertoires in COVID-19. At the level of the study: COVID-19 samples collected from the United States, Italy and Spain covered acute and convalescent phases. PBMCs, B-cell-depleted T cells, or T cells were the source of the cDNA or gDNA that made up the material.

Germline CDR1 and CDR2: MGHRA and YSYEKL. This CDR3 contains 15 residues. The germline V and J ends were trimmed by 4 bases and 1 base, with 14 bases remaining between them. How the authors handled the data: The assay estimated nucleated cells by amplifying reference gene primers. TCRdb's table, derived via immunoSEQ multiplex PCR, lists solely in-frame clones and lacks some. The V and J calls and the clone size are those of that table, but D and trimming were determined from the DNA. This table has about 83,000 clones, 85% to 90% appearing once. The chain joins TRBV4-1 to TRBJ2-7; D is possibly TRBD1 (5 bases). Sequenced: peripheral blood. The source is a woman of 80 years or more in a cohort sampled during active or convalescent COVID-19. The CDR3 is CASSLRPGNSYEQYF. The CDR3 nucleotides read TGCGCCAGCAGCCTCCGGCCAGGGAATTCCTACGAGCAGTACTTC.